This is a list of T cell receptor beta chains from one sample in a study of blood T cell repertoires in COVID-19. Sequencing used immunoSEQ multiplex PCR; TCRdb keeps in-frame clones, though not all of them. Of approximately 200,000 clones listed, more than 75% were seen once; the top ten hold roughly 20%. The sequencing input was peripheral blood. These receptors were obtained from a person aged 65-85 years with COVID-19, enrolled during active disease. CDR3s include the opening cysteine and the closing phenylalanine or tryptophan. The D gene is left open where the match is weak. Size tells how often a clone was seen (once, few, many) or the class of an expanded clone, and some rows leave it out.

V gene	clone size	J gene	D gene	CDR3 protein	CDR3 DNA
TRBV2	.	TRBJ2-5	TRBD2	CASSPTSGGPMVETQYF	TGTGCCAGCAGTCCAACTAGCGGGGGGCCTATGGTGGAGACCCAGTACTTC
TRBV27	.	TRBJ2-2	TRBD1	CASSKDRGASTGELFF	TGTGCCAGCAGTAAAGACAGGGGGGCTTCAACCGGGGAGCTGTTTTTT
TRBV29-1	.	TRBJ2-1	TRBD2	CSVSGGYNEQFF	TGCAGCGTTAGCGGGGGCTACAATGAGCAGTTCTTC
TRBV9	.	TRBJ1-3	.	CASSVVGFGNTIYF	TGTGCCAGCAGCGTAGTCGGGTTTGGAAACACCATATATTTT
TRBV19	.	TRBJ2-2	TRBD2	CASSQLAGAGTGELFF	TGTGCCAGTAGCCAACTAGCGGGAGCGGGCACCGGGGAGCTGTTTTTT
TRBV19	many	TRBJ1-5	TRBD1	CASKSPAGGTYSNQPQHF	TGTGCCAGCAAAAGCCCGGCAGGGGGGACCTATAGCAATCAGCCCCAGCATTTT
TRBV4-2	.	TRBJ1-5	.	CASSQKPGNQPQHF	TGTGCCAGCAGCCAGAAACCAGGGAATCAGCCCCAGCATTTT
TRBV7-2	.	TRBJ1-6	.	CASSPGQQGPPLHF	TGTGCCAGCAGCCCGGGCCAACAGGGCCCCCCCCTCCACTTT
TRBV7-2	.	TRBJ2-4	.	CASSLNAVDIQYF	TGTGCCAGCAGCCTCAATGCGGTGGACATTCAGTACTTC
TRBV2	.	TRBJ2-1	TRBD2	CASGLARNNEQFF	TGTGCCAGTGGACTAGCGAGAAACAATGAGCAGTTCTTC
TRBV19	.	TRBJ1-4	TRBD1	CASSDDRDYEKLFF	TGTGCCAGTAGTGACGACAGGGATTATGAAAAACTGTTTTTT
TRBV2	.	TRBJ2-2	.	CASRDSPTGELFF	TGTGCCAGCAGGGACAGTCCCACCGGGGAGCTGTTTTTT
TRBV5-1	once	TRBJ2-7	.	CASSNPSALTYEQYF	TGCGCCAGCAGCAACCCTAGCGCCTTAACCTACGAGCAGTACTTC
TRBV6-5	.	TRBJ1-3	.	CASSSLVSGNTIYF	TGTGCCAGCAGCTCCCTTGTCTCTGGAAACACCATATATTTT
TRBV6-1	.	TRBJ1-2	.	CASSEAGQHYGYTF	TGTGCCAGCAGTGAAGCTGGACAGCACTATGGCTACACCTTC
TRBV28	.	TRBJ2-7	TRBD2	CAGSSSGGANEQYF	TGTGCCGGGAGTTCTAGCGGGGGGGCCAACGAGCAGTACTTC
TRBV30	.	TRBJ1-4	TRBD1	CAWSHPGQGTTNEKLFF	TGTGCCTGGAGTCACCCAGGACAGGGAACAACTAATGAAAAACTGTTTTTT
TRBV3-1/TRBV3-2	.	TRBJ2-2	TRBD1	CAIGQGAYTGELFF	TGTGCCATAGGGCAGGGGGCTTACACCGGGGAGCTGTTTTTT
TRBV11-2	.	TRBJ2-3	TRBD1	CASSARQGTRWTDTQYF	TGTGCCAGCAGCGCCCGACAGGGAACGCGGTGGACAGATACGCAGTATTTT
TRBV19	.	TRBJ2-1	.	CASSRAEFGYNEQFF	TGTGCCAGTAGTAGGGCAGAATTCGGATACAATGAGCAGTTCTTC
TRBV6-2/TRBV6-3	once	TRBJ2-1	.	CASSYVANEQFF	TGTGCCAGCAGTTACGTGGCAAATGAGCAGTTCTTC
TRBV2	.	TRBJ2-1	TRBD2	CASSEAMGLAGGNEQFF	TGTGCCAGCAGTGAAGCAATGGGACTAGCGGGGGGGAATGAGCAGTTCTTC
TRBV11-3	.	TRBJ2-1	TRBD1	CASSFRDREVSEQFF	TGTGCCAGCAGCTTTAGGGACAGGGAGGTCAGTGAGCAGTTCTTC
TRBV5-4	.	TRBJ1-5	TRBD1	CAREDRAYYSNQPQHF	TGTGCCAGAGAGGACAGGGCCTATTATAGCAATCAGCCCCAGCATTTT
TRBV9	.	TRBJ2-1	TRBD2	CASSPTSGGAPEQFF	TGTGCCAGCAGCCCGACTAGCGGGGGGGCCCCTGAGCAGTTCTTC
TRBV5-8	.	TRBJ1-2	.	CASSLGEHGYTF	TGTGCCAGCAGCTTGGGCGAACATGGCTACACCTTC
TRBV18	.	TRBJ1-4	.	CASSPVILPTNEKLFF	TGTGCCAGCTCACCAGTTATCCTTCCAACTAATGAAAAACTGTTTTTT
TRBV19	.	TRBJ1-1	TRBD1	CASSRGGAGTEAFF	TGTGCCAGTAGTAGAGGGGGCGCCGGCACTGAAGCTTTCTTT
TRBV5-3	.	TRBJ2-1	TRBD2	CARSVRPGTSGACSYNEQFF	TGTGCCAGAAGCGTTAGACCCGGGACTAGCGGGGCGTGCTCCTACAATGAGCAGTTCTTC
TRBV7-2	.	TRBJ1-5	TRBD1	CASSLGTGGPNQPQHF	TGTGCCAGCAGCTTAGGGACAGGGGGACCCAATCAGCCCCAGCATTTT
TRBV18	.	TRBJ1-1	.	CASSPINGAEAFF	TGTGCCAGCTCACCCATTAACGGGGCTGAAGCTTTCTTT
TRBV19	.	TRBJ2-3	.	CASSPGLSGTQYF	TGTGCCAGTAGTCCGGGACTTTCGGGTACGCAGTATTTT
TRBV4-3	.	TRBJ2-5	TRBD2	CASSQDWRGGGQETQYF	TGCGCCAGCAGCCAAGATTGGCGGGGGGGAGGACAAGAGACCCAGTACTTC
TRBV7-6	.	TRBJ2-2	.	CASSLIPRTGELFF	TGTGCCAGCAGCTTAATCCCGAGAACCGGGGAGCTGTTTTTT
TRBV19	.	TRBJ1-2	.	CASSILVMRDGYTF	TGTGCCAGTAGTATTCTGGTGATGCGTGATGGCTACACCTTC
TRBV11-3	.	TRBJ2-5	.	CASSLAPSGETQYF	TGTGCCAGCAGCTTAGCTCCTTCGGGAGAGACCCAGTACTTC
TRBV6-5	.	TRBJ1-2	.	CASTLQDGLNYGYTF	TGTGCCAGCACCTTACAAGACGGACTCAACTATGGCTACACCTTC
TRBV2	.	TRBJ2-1	TRBD1	CASTGTGANEQFF	TGTGCCAGCACTGGGACAGGAGCGAATGAGCAGTTCTTC
TRBV6-5	.	TRBJ2-3	.	CASSLKNTQYF	TGTGCCAGCAGTCTTAAAAATACGCAGTATTTT
TRBV5-1	.	TRBJ1-1	.	CASSLVGLHEAFF	TGCGCCAGCAGCTTGGTTGGACTGCATGAAGCTTTCTTT
TRBV19	.	TRBJ1-5	.	CASSIWRNDQPQHF	TGTGCCAGTAGTATTTGGCGGAATGATCAGCCCCAGCATTTT